A single T cell receptor beta chain is shown here with its context. The data were taken from a study of blood T cell repertoires in COVID-19. Overall study context: Italy, Spain and the United States were the sources of the convalescent and acute COVID-19 samples. PBMCs, B-cell-depleted T cells, or T cells provided the cDNA or gDNA that made up the material.

Original processing methods: Estimation of nucleated cell counts was performed using reference gene primer amplification. Using immunoSEQ multiplex PCR, the repertoire was profiled, and TCRdb retains in-frame clones only, with some absent. V and J calls and clone size are as listed in that table; D and trimming were resolved from the DNA. Among 220,000 or so clones listed, 80% to 85% were seen once. The sample taken for sequencing was peripheral blood. This TCR came from a woman aged 55 to 70 with acute or convalescent COVID-19.

The CDR3 reads CASSLYGQGSLHF. CDR3 DNA sequence: TGTGCCAGCAGCTTATACGGACAGGGTTCCCTCCACTTT. The chain has TRBV11-2 and TRBJ1-6, with 8 bases that match TRBD1. The CDR3 runs to 13 residues. Germline CDR1 SGHAT, CDR2 FQNNGV. Losses at the gene ends were 2 bases for V and 14 bases for J; bases not matched to a gene: 5.